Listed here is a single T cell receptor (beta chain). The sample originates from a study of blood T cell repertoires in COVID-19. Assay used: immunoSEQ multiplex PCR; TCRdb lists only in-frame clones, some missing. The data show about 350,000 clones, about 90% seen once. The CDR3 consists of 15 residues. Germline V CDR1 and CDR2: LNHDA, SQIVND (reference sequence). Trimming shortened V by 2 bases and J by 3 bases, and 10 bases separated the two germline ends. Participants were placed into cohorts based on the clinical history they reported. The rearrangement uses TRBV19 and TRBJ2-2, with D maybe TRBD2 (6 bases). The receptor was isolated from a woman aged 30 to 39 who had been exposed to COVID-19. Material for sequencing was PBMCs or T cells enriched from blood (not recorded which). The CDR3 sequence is CASSIFAGYTGELFF. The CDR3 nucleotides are TGTGCCAGTAGTATATTTGCGGGGTACACCGGGGAGCTGTTTTTT.